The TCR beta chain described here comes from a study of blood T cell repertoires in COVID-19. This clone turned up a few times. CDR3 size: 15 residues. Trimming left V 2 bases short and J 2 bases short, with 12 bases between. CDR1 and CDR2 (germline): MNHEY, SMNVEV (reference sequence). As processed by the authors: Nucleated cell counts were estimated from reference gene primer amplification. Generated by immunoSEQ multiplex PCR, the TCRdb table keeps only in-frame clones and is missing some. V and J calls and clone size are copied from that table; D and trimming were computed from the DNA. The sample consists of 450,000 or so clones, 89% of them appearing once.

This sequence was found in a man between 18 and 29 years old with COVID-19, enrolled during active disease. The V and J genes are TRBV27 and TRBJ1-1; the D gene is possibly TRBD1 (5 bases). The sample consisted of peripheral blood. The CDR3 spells CASSLSQGVNTEAFF. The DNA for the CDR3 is TGTGCCAGCAGTTTAAGTCAGGGCGTAAACACTGAAGCTTTCTTT.